This TCR beta chain was captured by sequencing in a study of technical replicates of blood from four donors. The length of the CDR3 is 16 residues. CDR1 and CDR2 from the germline V gene are SGHRS and YFSETQ. V dropped 0 bases and J dropped 4 bases, with 14 bases sitting between them. TCRdb's table, derived via immunoSEQ multiplex PCR, lists solely in-frame clones and lacks some. The table includes 80,000 to 95,000 clones, around 96% detected once. V and J are TRBV5-1 and TRBJ2-1; D possibly corresponds to TRBD2 (5 bases). The clonotype originates from a human donor in good health. The specimen was T cells isolated from PBMCs. CDR3 region: CASSLEGSLAYNEQFF. The CDR3 coding sequence is TGCGCCAGCAGCTTGGAGGGCTCGCTAGCTTACAATGAGCAGTTCTTC.